The 29 T cell receptor beta chains listed next were all sequenced from one sample in a study of response to subunit inactivated influenza vaccine. TCRdb fed the RT-PCR reads into MiXCR, producing one record per CDR3 protein. The sample carries 610,000 or so distinct CDR3 sequences, approximately 15% recorded once. Specimen: PBMCs from blood, collected about 13 days after vaccination. Receptors originate from a man between 50 and 59 years old who received an inactivated influenza vaccine.

This clonotype was found a few times. This sequence joins TRBV11-2 and TRBJ2-7; maybe TRBD1 (5 bases). The CDR3 extends over 18 amino acids. Trimming took off 0 bases at V and 0 bases at J, with 18 bases between the two ends. Looked up from germline, CDR1 is SGHAT and CDR2 is FQNNGV. The CDR3 spells CASSLDIGAQGLSYEQYF. The CDR3, as DNA: TGTGCCAGCAGCTTAGATATTGGGGCGCAGGGCCTCTCCTACGAGCAGTACTTC.

CDR3 in amino acids: CASSLVAFAGNYNEQFF. The CDR3 nucleotides read TGTGCCAGCAGCTTAGTGGCGTTTGCGGGGAACTACAATGAGCAGTTCTTC. V gene TRBV7-2 combines with J gene TRBJ2-1; D is perhaps TRBD2 (6 bases). CDR3 length: 17 amino acids. V lost 1 base, J lost 3 bases, and 16 bases lay in between. Looked up from germline, CDR1 is SGHTA and CDR2 is FQGNSA.

Remarks on this clonotype: Since a much larger clone is just one base distant, this may be a read error. The rearrangement uses TRBV12-3 or TRBV12-4 and TRBJ2-1; D may be TRBD2 (5 bases). This CDR3 comprises 12 residues. CDR3 DNA sequence: TGTGTCTCCGCGCTAGCATCGTCTGAGCAGTTCTTC. Protein product: CVSALASSEQFF.

This clonotype was observed a handful of times. The V and J genes are TRBV7-2 and TRBJ2-7; D gene uncertain. This CDR3 spans 14 amino acids. V was pared by 0 bases and J by 7 bases, with 13 bases between. CDR1 and CDR2 from the germline V gene are SGHTA and FQGNSA. Here the CDR3 DNA reads TGTGCCAGCAGCTTAGCGGTTCCTTTGGGTGAGCAGTACTTC. Amino acid sequence: CASSLAVPLGEQYF.

The rearrangement uses TRBV4-1 and TRBJ2-5, with 7 nucleotides matching TRBD2. Gene TRBJ2-1 matches the end of the DNA better, so the J call may be wrong. CDR1 and CDR2 (germline): MGHRA, YSYEKL. The CDR3 length is 14 residues. CDR3: CASSQGDYEETQFF. The DNA for the CDR3 is TGCGCCAGCAGCCAAGGGGACTATGAAGAGACCCAGTTCTTC.

Many counts were recorded for this clonotype. The chain links TRBV7-2 to TRBJ2-1; weak D call: TRBD2 (5 bases). V lost 1 base, J lost 3 bases, and 16 bases lay in between. Germline CDR1 is SGHTA and CDR2 is FQGNSA. This CDR3 contains 17 residues. The CDR3 here is CASSLVVGGRHYNEQFF. The DNA of the CDR3 is TGTGCCAGCAGCTTAGTAGTCGGCGGGCGCCACTACAATGAGCAGTTCTTC.

This sequence joins TRBV7-9 and TRBJ1-1, with D perhaps matching TRBD1 (6 bases). Germline CDR1 reads SEHNR; CDR2 reads FQNEAQ (reference sequence). This CDR3 region has 15 residues. V lost 2 bases and J lost 0, with 10 bases in between. CDR3 nucleotides: TGTGCCAGCAGCTTAATGAGGGGGTTGAACACTGAAGCTTTCTTT. Its protein is CASSLMRGLNTEAFF.

This clonotype has a count of ten or more. V usage is TRBV7-2 and J usage is TRBJ2-7, with 10 bases aligning to TRBD2. Trimming took 2 bases from V and 5 from J; bases not matched to a gene: 9. The CDR3 totals 16 residues. Germline values: CDR1 SGHTA, CDR2 FQGNSA. The CDR3: CASSLRPASGGNEQYF. The CDR3 nucleotides read TGTGCCAGCAGCTTAAGGCCGGCTAGCGGGGGTAACGAGCAGTACTTC.

Concerning this clonotype itself: At one end the junction does not follow the germline gene, possibly because of a read error. The chain is built from TRBV12-3 or TRBV12-4 and TRBJ2-1; perhaps TRBD2 as D (5 bases). The CDR3 contains 11 residues. The CDR3 DNA is TGTGCCAGCAGTTCCGGAGGAGACTCGACATTC. Its translation is CASSSGGDSTF.

This rearrangement joins TRBV7-8 to TRBJ2-4, with D possibly TRBD1 on 5 matching bases. CDR1 and CDR2 from the germline V gene are SGHVS and FQNEAQ. Trimming removed 2 bases from V and 0 bases from J, with 8 bases in between. The CDR3 sequence is 15 residues long. The CDR3 reads CASSLYGQAKNIQYF. The CDR3 nucleotides read TGTGCCAGCAGCTTATATGGACAAGCCAAAAACATTCAGTACTTC.

In this sample, this clonotype turned up a few times. The J gene is TRBJ2-3, the V gene TRBV7-2; TRBD1 might be the D (6 bases). The CDR3 covers 15 residues. Deletions cut 5 bases from V and 4 bases from J, with 16 bases between. Per germline, CDR1 SGHTA and CDR2 FQGNSA. The CDR3 here is CASSPSLGAADTQYF. DNA of the CDR3: TGTGCCAGCAGCCCCAGTTTGGGGGCAGCAGATACGCAGTATTTT.

This chain uses TRBV27 with TRBJ1-6; TRBD1 might be the D (5 bases). V was shortened by 2 bases and J by 4 bases, with 12 bases between the two germline ends. Germline CDR1 reads MNHEY; CDR2 reads SMNVEV (reference sequence). CDR3 length: 16 amino acids. The CDR3 protein is CASSLNRPGYNSPLHF. CDR3 bases: TGTGCCAGCAGTTTAAATAGGCCAGGGTATAATTCACCCCTCCACTTT.

The rearrangement joins TRBV5-5 to TRBJ2-3, with 7 bases identical to TRBD1. This CDR3 is 18 amino acids long. Unmatched junction bases numbered 17, after V lost 4 bases and J lost 3 bases. Germline-derived CDR1 and CDR2 are SGHKS and YYEKEE (reference sequence). This chain's CDR3 is CASSVGTVVLGRTDTQYF. In nucleotides, the CDR3 is TGTGCCAGCAGCGTCGGGACAGTGGTCTTGGGACGTACAGATACGCAGTATTTT.

This clonotype has just a few counts. This chain joins TRBV7-9 and TRBJ2-1; D is tentatively TRBD1 or TRBD2 (5 bases each). Germline V gives CDR1 SEHNR, CDR2 FQNEAQ (reference sequence). V gave up 6 bases and J gave up 2 bases, with 14 bases separating them. The CDR3 is 15 amino acids. CDR3 sequence reads: CASRDNSVTYNEQFF. CDR3 DNA sequence: TGTGCCAGCAGGGACAATAGCGTCACCTACAATGAGCAGTTCTTC.

The genes are TRBV20-1 and TRBJ2-7, with TRBD1 matching 9 bases. CDR1 is DFQATT and CDR2 is SNEGSKA in the germline V gene (reference sequence). The CDR3 runs 16 residues. V was pared by 0 bases and J by 1 base, with 7 bases of the junction left unmatched. The DNA of the CDR3 is TGCAGTGCTAGAGATTTAGCAGGACAGGGGTCCTACGAGCAGTACTTC. Encoded protein: CSARDLAGQGSYEQYF.

This clonotype was counted only a few times. The chain couples TRBV5-1 to TRBJ2-1; D tentatively reads TRBD1 or TRBD2 (5 bases each). Germline V gene data show CDR1 as SGHRS and CDR2 as YFSETQ. CDR3 length equals 15 residues. The germline V and J ends were trimmed by 2 bases and 9 bases, with 18 bases remaining between them. For the CDR3, the DNA is TGCGCCAGCAGCTTAAGACCTAGCCCCCAGGGTGAGCAGTTCTTC. Amino acids: CASSLRPSPQGEQFF.

This clonotype occurred a few times. The rearrangement links TRBV28 to TRBJ2-7; 15 positions match TRBD2. Germline CDR1 is MDHEN and CDR2 is SYDVKM. Germline trimming cut 3 bases from V and 8 bases from J; bases unmatched to any gene: 5. This CDR3 comprises 15 residues. CDR3 residues: CASSFRTSGRGKQYF. CDR3 coding DNA: TGTGCCAGCAGTTTTAGGACTAGCGGGAGGGGAAAGCAGTACTTC.

This clonotype was counted many times. CDR3 sequence reads: CASSRTGSGNTIYF. The CDR3 DNA is TGTGCCAGCAGCCGTACAGGGAGCGGAAACACCATATATTTT. The rearrangement uses TRBV5-6 and TRBJ1-3; weak D call: TRBD1 (6 bases). V was cut by 4 bases and J by 4 bases, with 12 bases left in between. Germline assignment: CDR1 SGHDT and CDR2 YYEEEE. The CDR3 is 14 residues long.

This clonotype has more than one count but fewer than ten. The chain has TRBV7-9 and TRBJ1-2; D uncertain. Germline-derived CDR1 and CDR2 are SEHNR and FQNEAQ (reference sequence). V was clipped by 1 base and J by 9 bases, with 12 bases between them. The CDR3 totals 13 residues. The CDR3 is CASSLGISDSYTF. Written as DNA, the CDR3 is TGTGCCAGCAGCTTAGGAATTTCTGATAGCTACACCTTC.

The J gene is TRBJ1-5, the V gene TRBV24-1; possibly TRBD1 for D (5 bases). Germline lookup yields CDR1 KGHDR and CDR2 SFDVKD. The CDR3 extends over 16 amino acids. V lost 1 base and J 7 bases, leaving 16 bases between the germline ends. The CDR3 sequence: CATSDFGPVGDQPQHF. The CDR3 nucleotides are TGTGCCACCAGTGATTTTGGTCCTGTAGGGGACCAGCCCCAGCATTTT.

The chain is built from TRBV11-1 and TRBJ2-2, with 13 bases lining up with TRBD2. With 5 bases clipped from V and 3 bases from J, the junction kept 12 bases outside the gene matches. The CDR3 is 19 residues long. From germline, CDR1 is SGHAT and CDR2 FQDESV (reference sequence). This chain's CDR3 is CASSPTGLAGVIDTGELFF. In nucleotides, the CDR3 is TGTGCCAGCAGCCCGACTGGACTAGCGGGAGTAATTGACACCGGGGAGCTGTTTTTT.

The sample holds one count of this clonotype. This chain joins TRBV7-2 and TRBJ2-1; no firm D call. Germline V CDR1 and CDR2: SGHTA, FQGNSA. CDR3 length equals 13 residues. V was clipped by 4 bases and J by 7 bases, with 11 bases between them. The CDR3 sequence: CASSSRNVNEQFF. CDR3 sequence (DNA): TGTGCCAGCAGCTCACGTAATGTGAATGAGCAGTTCTTC.

CDR3 bases: TGTGCCAGCTCACCATACCAAGCGGGGGTAGATGAGCAGTTCTTC. This codes for CASSPYQAGVDEQFF. The chain uses TRBV18 and TRBJ2-1; 8 positions match TRBD2. V shed 2 bases and J 8 bases; nucleotides not matched to a gene: 8. The CDR3 consists of 15 residues. Germline CDR1 is KGHSH and CDR2 is LQKENI.

This clonotype was recorded a few times. The chain employs TRBV5-1 and TRBJ2-5; the D is unclear. V lost 4 bases and J 1 base, leaving 14 bases between the germline ends. The CDR3 spans 15 residues. The V gene's germline CDR1 is SGHRS and CDR2 YFSETQ. This CDR3 is CASSINPSVQETQYF. Written as DNA, the CDR3 is TGCGCCAGCAGCATTAACCCGAGCGTCCAAGAGACCCAGTACTTC.

In this sample, this clonotype turned up many times. V and J are TRBV7-2 and TRBJ2-7; 7 bases are a match to TRBD1. V gave up 5 bases and J gave up 1 base; unmatched junction bases: 5. The CDR3 sequence is 14 residues long. Germline loops: CDR1 SGHTA, CDR2 FQGNSA. CDR3 region: CASSPGTVSYEQYF. Here the CDR3 DNA reads TGTGCCAGCAGCCCCGGGACAGTTTCCTACGAGCAGTACTTC.

This chain uses TRBV4-3 with TRBJ2-1, with 7 bases identical to TRBD1. This CDR3 spans 16 amino acids. Unmatched junction bases numbered 3, after V lost 1 base and J lost 0 bases. The germline V gene encodes CDR1 LGHNA and CDR2 YSLEER. CDR3: CASSQVGQSSYNEQFF. CDR3 sequence (DNA): TGCGCCAGCAGCCAAGTGGGACAGAGCTCCTACAATGAGCAGTTCTTC.

In this sample, this clonotype turned up a few times. The CDR3 DNA is TGTGCCAGCAGCTTAGGTCTAGCGGGAGACTCGGGGTCCTACAATGAGCAGTTCTTC. Amino acids: CASSLGLAGDSGSYNEQFF. The chain recombines TRBV11-2 with TRBJ2-1, with TRBD2 matching 10 bases. Per germline, CDR1 SGHAT and CDR2 FQNNGV. The V and J ends lost 1 base and 1 base, in that order; junction bases with no gene match: 10. The CDR3 is 19 residues long.

Only a few counts were recorded for this clonotype. The rearrangement joins TRBV4-2 to TRBJ2-3; D gene uncertain. Trimming stripped 1 base from V and 6 bases from J, with 8 bases between. Germline CDR1 LGHNA, CDR2 YNFKEQ. This CDR3 spans 13 amino acids. In nucleotides, the CDR3 is TGTGCCAGCAGCCAAGGCTTAGAGGATACGCAGTATTTT. Protein sequence: CASSQGLEDTQYF.

This clonotype was observed at least ten times. This sequence joins TRBV6-5 and TRBJ2-7, with TRBD2 matching 8 bases. Germline V gene lookup returns CDR1 MNHEY and CDR2 SVGAGI. There are 18 residues in the CDR3. Trimming removed 0 bases from V and 3 bases from J; junction bases left unmatched: 13. The CDR3 reads CASSYSSWLREANYEQYF. CDR3 DNA sequence: TGTGCCAGCAGTTACTCGAGCTGGTTGCGGGAGGCCAACTACGAGCAGTACTTC.